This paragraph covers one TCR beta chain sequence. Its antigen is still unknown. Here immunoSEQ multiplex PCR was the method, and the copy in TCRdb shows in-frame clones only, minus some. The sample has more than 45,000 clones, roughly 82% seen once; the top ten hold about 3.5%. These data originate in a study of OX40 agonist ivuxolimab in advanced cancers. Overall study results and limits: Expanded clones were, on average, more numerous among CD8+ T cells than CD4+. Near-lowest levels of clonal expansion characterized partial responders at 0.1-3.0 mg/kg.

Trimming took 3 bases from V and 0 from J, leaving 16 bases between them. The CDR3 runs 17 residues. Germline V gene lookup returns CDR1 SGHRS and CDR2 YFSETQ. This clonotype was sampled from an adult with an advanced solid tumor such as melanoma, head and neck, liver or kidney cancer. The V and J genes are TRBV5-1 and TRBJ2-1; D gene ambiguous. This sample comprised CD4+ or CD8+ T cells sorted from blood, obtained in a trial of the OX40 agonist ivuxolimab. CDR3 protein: CASSSELVGSSYNEQFF. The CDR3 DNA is TGCGCCAGCAGCTCAGAATTGGTGGGAAGCTCCTACAATGAGCAGTTCTTC.